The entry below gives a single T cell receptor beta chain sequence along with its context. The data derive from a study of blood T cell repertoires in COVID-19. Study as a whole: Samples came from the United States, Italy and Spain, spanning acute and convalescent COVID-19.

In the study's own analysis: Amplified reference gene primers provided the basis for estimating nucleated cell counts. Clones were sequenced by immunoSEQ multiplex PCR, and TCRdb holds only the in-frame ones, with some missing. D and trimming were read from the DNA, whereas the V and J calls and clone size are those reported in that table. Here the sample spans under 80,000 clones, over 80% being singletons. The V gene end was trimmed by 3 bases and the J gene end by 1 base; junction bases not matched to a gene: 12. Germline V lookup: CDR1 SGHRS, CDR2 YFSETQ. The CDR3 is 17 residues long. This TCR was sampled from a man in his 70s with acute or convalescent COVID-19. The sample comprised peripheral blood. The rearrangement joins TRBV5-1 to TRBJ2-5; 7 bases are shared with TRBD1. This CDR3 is CASSYILLGTAQETQYF. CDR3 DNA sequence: TGCGCCAGCAGCTACATTCTCCTGGGGACAGCCCAAGAGACCCAGTACTTC.